Shown below are 5 T cell receptor beta chains from a single sample sequenced in a study of blood T cell repertoires in COVID-19. Libraries were prepared by immunoSEQ multiplex PCR; TCRdb keeps only in-frame clonotypes and omits some of them. The sample lists 40,000 or so clones; about 90% were seen once. The specimen was peripheral blood. These receptors originate from a man in his sixties with COVID-19, enrolled during active disease.

The rearrangement uses TRBV11-3 and TRBJ2-2; 11 nucleotides line up with TRBD1. The V segment lost 3 bases and the J segment 3 bases; nucleotides outside the gene matches: 3. Germline CDR1 and CDR2: SGHNT and YENEEA. The CDR3 loop spans 16 amino acids. In DNA, the CDR3 is TGTGCCAGCAGCTTGAGGACAGGGGGCGACACCGGGGAGCTGTTTTTT. It encodes CASSLRTGGDTGELFF.

The chain uses TRBV27 and TRBJ1-4, with TRBD1 matching over 8 bases. J gave up 5 bases and V 4 bases, and 9 bases lay outside the gene matches. Per the germline V gene, CDR1 is MNHEY and CDR2 is SMNVEV (reference sequence). The CDR3 covers 16 residues. As DNA, the CDR3 is TGTGCCAGCAGTTATGGACAGGGAGGATGGAATGAAAAACTGTTTTTT. It encodes CASSYGQGGWNEKLFF. Full variable domain (outside the CDR3, taken from reference TRBV27 and TRBJ1-4): EAQVTQNPRYLITVTGKKLTVTCSQNMNHEYMSWYRQDPGLGLRQIYYSMNVEVTDKGDVPEGYKVSRKEKRNFPLILESPSPNQTSLYFCASSYGQGGWNEKLFFGSGTQLSVL.

This clone was counted once. The chain combines TRBV12-3 or TRBV12-4 with TRBJ1-4; 7 nucleotides align to TRBD1. Losses at the gene ends were 6 bases for V and 7 bases for J; bases not matched to a gene: 5. The CDR3 contains 13 residues. CDR3 sequence reads: CASSKTGLEKLFF. The CDR3 DNA follows: TGTGCCAGCAGCAAGACAGGGCTTGAAAAACTGTTTTTT.

The CDR3 region is CASSPGLAVRETQYF. The CDR3, as DNA: TGTGCCAGCAGTCCGGGACTAGCGGTCAGGGAGACCCAGTACTTC. V gene TRBV27 combines with J gene TRBJ2-5, with TRBD2 matching 11 bases. The V gene's germline CDR1 is MNHEY and CDR2 SMNVEV (reference sequence). The CDR3 is 15 amino acids. Unmatched junction bases numbered 7, after V lost 5 bases and J lost 5 bases.

The chain links TRBV19 to TRBJ2-7; TRBD1 aligns across 9 bases. Germline-derived CDR1 and CDR2 are LNHDA and SQIVND (reference sequence). The CDR3 has 13 amino acids. Trimming took 4 bases from V and 9 from J; bases not matched to a gene: 7. The CDR3, as DNA: TGTGCCAGTAGTACCGGGACAGGGCAGGTGCAGTACTTC. Translation: CASSTGTGQVQYF.